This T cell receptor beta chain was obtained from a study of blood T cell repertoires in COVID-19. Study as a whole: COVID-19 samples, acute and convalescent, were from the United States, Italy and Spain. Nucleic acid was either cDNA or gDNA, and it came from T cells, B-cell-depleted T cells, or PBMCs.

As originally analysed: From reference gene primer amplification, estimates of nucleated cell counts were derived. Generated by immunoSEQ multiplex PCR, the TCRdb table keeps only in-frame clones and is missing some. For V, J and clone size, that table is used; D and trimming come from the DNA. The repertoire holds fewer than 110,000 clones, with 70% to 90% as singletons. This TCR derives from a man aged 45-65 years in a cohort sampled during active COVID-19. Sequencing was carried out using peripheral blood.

CDR3 bases: TGTGCCAGCAGCTTAACCGTGACTAGCGGGGGACTCACAGATACGCAGTATTTT. It translates to CASSLTVTSGGLTDTQYF. The chain is built from TRBV7-3 and TRBJ2-3; 12 bases agree with TRBD2. In germline, CDR1 is SGHTA, CDR2 FQGTGA. This CDR3 has 18 amino acids. The V and J ends lost 0 bases and 2 bases, in that order; junction bases with no gene match: 6.